These 26 T cell receptor beta chains share one sample of origin, sequenced in a study of shared clonotypes between healthy human individuals. TCRdb's copy holds only in-frame clones and misses some; the assay was immunoSEQ multiplex PCR. The table lists fewer than 650,000 clones, roughly four fifths of them singletons. The specimen was PBMCs. The receptors derive from a woman in her thirties or forties in good health. Some clones in this sample may be carry-over from other donors' samples.

For this clone: The sample contains more than one DNA sequence encoding this CDR3. The chain combines TRBV5-1 with TRBJ2-7; 7 bases line up with TRBD2. Germline CDR1 is SGHRS and CDR2 is YFSETQ. Trimming took 1 base from V and 3 from J; bases not matched to a gene: 4. The CDR3 has 14 residues. CDR3 sequence reads: CASSLSGGLYEQYF. The CDR3 DNA reads as TGCGCCAGCAGCTTGTCGGGGGGTCTCTACGAGCAGTACTTC.

This rearrangement joins TRBV15 to TRBJ2-3, with TRBD2 identical over 9 bases. The J segment lost 1 base and the V segment lost 3 bases, leaving 8 bases of the junction unmatched. Germline V gene lookup returns CDR1 LNHNV and CDR2 YYDKDF (reference sequence). CDR3 size: 17 residues. DNA of the CDR3: TGTGCCACCAGCAGCCTTAGCGGGGGAGGTCGCACAGATACGCAGTATTTT. It translates to CATSSLSGGGRTDTQYF.

The rearrangement joins TRBV19 to TRBJ1-2, with 7 bases aligning to TRBD1. The germline CDR1 and CDR2 sequences are LNHDA and SQIVND (reference sequence). The CDR3 is 14 residues long. Trimming took 7 bases from V and 6 from J; bases not matched to a gene: 11. The CDR3 region has the DNA TGTGCCAGTACAACAGACAGGGAGAGGGATGGCTACACCTTC. This codes for CASTTDRERDGYTF.

This clone has ten or more counts. The CDR3 loop reads CASRHLRDRSFNYGYTF. CDR3 DNA: TGTGCCAGCAGGCACTTAAGGGACAGGTCTTTTAACTATGGCTACACCTTC. This sequence joins TRBV28 and TRBJ1-2; TRBD1 matches at 8 bases. V shed 6 bases and J 1 base; nucleotides not matched to a gene: 13. Looked up from germline, CDR1 is MDHEN and CDR2 is SYDVKM. The CDR3 sequence is 17 residues long.

V and J are TRBV5-1 and TRBJ2-7; 9 bases are a match to TRBD1. Germline CDR1 SGHRS, CDR2 YFSETQ. CDR3 length: 15 residues. V was clipped by 3 bases and J by 3 bases; unmatched bases: 7. The CDR3 DNA is TGCGCCAGCAGCTACAGACAGGGGGGCAACTACGAGCAGTACTTC. This gives the protein CASSYRQGGNYEQYF.

The rearrangement links TRBV6-4 to TRBJ1-4; the D is unclear. Germline V lookup: CDR1 MRHNA, CDR2 SNTAGT. V was shortened by 2 bases and J by 8 bases, with 9 bases between the two germline ends. CDR3 length: 13 amino acids. In DNA, the CDR3 is TGTGCCAGCAGTGACCCCTTTGAAGAAAAACTGTTTTTT. Its translation is CASSDPFEEKLFF.

The chain links TRBV28 to TRBJ2-5; 9 bases fit TRBD1. V trimming: 4 bases; J trimming: 11 bases; junction bases outside the gene matches: 32. This CDR3 region has 21 residues. CDR1 and CDR2 (germline): MDHEN, SYDVKM. The CDR3, as DNA: TGTGCCAGCAGTTGGGTCGGAGGAAGGACAGGGGAGCCCATCCGGTATGGGGAGCAGTACTTC. Translating gives CASSWVGGRTGEPIRYGEQYF.

The chain is built from TRBV1 and TRBJ2-6; the table calls TRBD1, which could not be checked here. TRBV1 is deemed a pseudogene. The CDR3 runs 17 residues. The CDR3 here is CTSRHARLQSRANVLTF. CDR3 sequence (DNA): TGCACCAGCAGACACGCCCGTTTGCAAAGTCGGGCCAACGTCCTGACTTTC.

With respect to this clone: A single base is all that separates this from a far larger clone, so a read error is likely. The same CDR3 can be traced to other DNA sequences in this sample. The rearrangement joins TRBV30 to TRBJ2-6, with D possibly matching TRBD1 (6 bases). The V end lost 2 bases, the J end lost 2 bases, and 13 bases lay between the germline ends. The length of the CDR3 is 16 residues. Germline V CDR1 and CDR2: GTSNPN, SVGIG (reference sequence). In DNA form, the CDR3 reads TGTGCCTGGAGTAAGTTATGGGGGCCTGGGGCCAACGTCCTGACTTTC. This sequence encodes CAWSKLWGPGANVLTF.

This clone was counted a single time. This CDR3 is CASSQDFSGANVLTF. In DNA form, the CDR3 reads TGCGCCAGCAGCCAAGACTTCTCTGGGGCCAACGTCCTGACTTTC. The J gene is TRBJ2-6, the V gene TRBV4-1; D is ambiguous. The CDR3 sequence is 15 residues long. V gave up 0 bases and J gave up 0 bases, with 3 bases separating them. Per the germline V gene, CDR1 is MGHRA and CDR2 is YSYEKL.

This clone was seen just once. This sample includes further DNA sequences coding for the same CDR3. The chain recombines TRBV6-6 with TRBJ2-5; D gene unclear. Germline V gene lookup returns CDR1 MNHNY and CDR2 SVGAGI (reference sequence). Deletions cut 0 bases from V and 4 bases from J, with 6 bases between. The CDR3 has 13 amino acids. The CDR3 DNA is TGTGCCAGCAGTTACTCTAAGGGAGAGACCCAGTACTTC. Amino acid sequence: CASSYSKGETQYF.

The chain links TRBV2 to TRBJ2-2, with D perhaps being TRBD1 or TRBD2 (6 bases each). Trimming left V 8 bases short and J 2 bases short, with 12 bases between. Germline V lookup: CDR1 SNHLY, CDR2 FYNNEI. The CDR3 has 14 amino acids. The CDR3 sequence is CASGRGPNTGELFF. DNA for the CDR3: TGTGCCAGCGGACGGGGGCCCAACACCGGGGAGCTGTTTTTT. The variable domain in full, with the rest retrieved from reference TRBV2 and TRBJ2-2, is EPEVTQTPSHQVTQMGQEVILRCVPISNHLYFYWYRQILGQKVEFLVSFYNNEISEKSEIFDDQFSVERPDGSNFTLKIRSTKLEDSAMYFCASGRGPNTGELFFGEGSRLTVL.

This clone occurred once. V gene TRBV11-1 combines with J gene TRBJ1-2; 8 bases match TRBD1. There are 14 residues in the CDR3. Germline V gives CDR1 SGHAT, CDR2 FQDESV (reference sequence). Unmatched junction bases numbered 5, after V lost 4 bases and J lost 4 bases. The CDR3 DNA reads as TGTGCCAGCAGCTCAGCAGGGGGCGGCTATGGCTACACCTTC. Protein product: CASSSAGGGYGYTF.

This clone turned up a few times. The chain has TRBV2 and TRBJ1-3; D possibly corresponds to TRBD1 (6 bases). The CDR3 has 13 residues. The germline CDR1 and CDR2 sequences are SNHLY and FYNNEI. V was pared by 10 bases and J by 4 bases, with 14 bases between. CDR3 DNA sequence: TGTGCCACGAGACAGGACGTCGGAAACACCATATATTTT. Amino acids: CATRQDVGNTIYF.

The chain combines TRBV5-1 with TRBJ2-3; 7 nucleotides line up with TRBD2. The trim removed 3 bases at V and 2 bases at J, leaving 9 bases unmatched. The CDR3 covers 16 residues. The germline CDR1 and CDR2 sequences are SGHRS and YFSETQ. The CDR3 protein is CASSSARGGITDTQYF. The CDR3, as DNA: TGCGCCAGCAGCTCGGCCCGCGGGGGAATCACAGATACGCAGTATTTT.

The rearrangement joins TRBV19 to TRBJ1-5; no clear D. Looked up from germline, CDR1 is LNHDA and CDR2 is SQIVND (reference sequence). With 5 bases removed from V and 1 base from J, the gap between germline ends came to 9 bases. The CDR3 runs to 14 residues. The CDR3 bases are TGTGCCAGTAGTGGAGGTACGAGCAATCAGCCCCAGCATTTT. The encoded protein is CASSGGTSNQPQHF.

The CDR3 spells CASSPRTSGYEQFF. Here the CDR3 DNA reads TGTGCCAGCAGCCCTAGGACTAGCGGGTATGAGCAGTTCTTC. This sequence joins TRBV7-8 and TRBJ2-1; 11 bases are shared with TRBD2. The V gene's germline CDR1 is SGHVS and CDR2 FQNEAQ. Trimming removed 5 bases from V and 8 bases from J; junction bases left unmatched: 5. The CDR3 has 14 residues.

This sequence joins TRBV7-2 and TRBJ2-5; the D is unclear. The J call may be incorrect, as the DNA end agrees better with TRBJ2-7. The germline V gene has CDR1 SGHTA and CDR2 FQGNSA. The CDR3 length is 13 residues. Here the CDR3 reads CASSSSYRSEQYF. The DNA of the CDR3 is TGTGCCAGCAGCTCCTCATACCGCTCCGAGCAGTACTTC.

The chain uses TRBV27 and TRBJ1-3; D is perhaps TRBD1 (6 bases). V lost 6 bases and J 4 bases, leaving 16 bases between the germline ends. The CDR3 spans 15 residues. Germline loops: CDR1 MNHEY, CDR2 SMNVEV (reference sequence). The CDR3 nucleotides are TGTGCCAGCAGACCTGTGGGGGGCGAGGGAAACACCATATATTTT. Amino acid sequence: CASRPVGGEGNTIYF.

The chain uses TRBV7-9 and TRBJ1-2, with a tentative D call TRBD1 (5 bases). The germline gives CDR1 SEHNR, CDR2 FQNEAQ (reference sequence). This CDR3 region has 16 residues. Trimming removed 3 bases from V and 2 bases from J, with 16 bases in between. The CDR3 sequence is CASSFGTGRLNYGYTF. Here the CDR3 DNA reads TGTGCCAGCAGCTTCGGAACGGGACGACTGAACTATGGCTACACCTTC.

V is TRBV7-9 and J is TRBJ2-2; unclear D gene. Between the trimmed V and J ends, which lost 6 bases and 7 bases, there was a span of 6 bases. This CDR3 spans 11 amino acids. Germline V CDR1 and CDR2: SEHNR, FQNEAQ (reference sequence). CDR3 in amino acids: CASRIYGELFF. CDR3 in DNA: TGTGCCAGCAGAATATACGGGGAGCTGTTTTTT. Looking up the rest from reference TRBV7-9 and TRBJ2-2 gives the full variable domain: DTGVSQNPRHKITKRGQNVTFRCDPISEHNRLYWYRQTLGQGPEFLTYFQNEAQLEKSRLLSDRFSAERPKGSFSTLEIQRTEQGDSAMYLCASRIYGELFFGEGSRLTVL.

Comments on this clone: This may be a read error, as it is one base from a much larger clone. The rearrangement joins TRBV27 to TRBJ1-4; 11 bases align to TRBD1. Losses at the gene ends were 6 bases for V and 7 bases for J; bases not matched to a gene: 7. The CDR3 is made up of 15 amino acids. In germline, CDR1 is MNHEY, CDR2 SMNVEV (reference sequence). The chain's CDR3 is CASRVGQGEVEKLFF. CDR3 sequence (DNA): TGTGCCAGCAGGGTGGGACAGGGGGAAGTTGAAAAACTGTTTTTT. Based on the CDR3 plus reference TRBV27 and TRBJ1-4, the full variable domain is EAQVTQNPRYLITVTGKKLTVTCSQNMNHEYMSWYRQDPGLGLRQIYYSMNVEVTDKGDVPEGYKVSRKEKRNFPLILESPSPNQTSLYFCASRVGQGEVEKLFFGSGTQLSVL.

CDR3: CASSLWGADYGYTF. Written as DNA, the CDR3 is TGTGCCAGCAGCCTCTGGGGGGCCGACTATGGCTACACCTTC. V gene TRBV6-5 combines with J gene TRBJ1-2; D might be TRBD1 (6 bases). CDR1 is MNHEY and CDR2 is SVGAGI in the germline V gene. V was shortened by 6 bases and J by 3 bases, with 14 bases between the two germline ends. The CDR3 is made up of 14 amino acids.

This chain uses TRBV6-5 with TRBJ2-7; 10 bases map to TRBD1. Trimming at V came to 6 bases and at J to 4 bases, leaving 6 bases not matched to a gene. In germline, CDR1 is MNHEY, CDR2 SVGAGI. The CDR3 length is 14 residues. This CDR3 is CASSIDRGLYEQYF. The CDR3 coding sequence is TGTGCCAGCAGCATAGACAGGGGGCTTTACGAGCAGTACTTC.

The rearrangement uses TRBV4-1 and TRBJ1-5; no clear D. Germline CDR1 MGHRA, CDR2 YSYEKL. Between the trimmed V and J ends, which lost 2 bases and 7 bases, there was a span of 9 bases. The CDR3 runs to 13 residues. The CDR3 region has the DNA TGCGCCAGCAGCCAACAGACTGAGCAGCCCCAGCATTTT. Translation gives CASSQQTEQPQHF.

The chain joins TRBV18 to TRBJ2-7; TRBD1 matches 8 bases. The CDR3 has 15 residues. Looked up from germline, CDR1 is KGHSH and CDR2 is LQKENI. The V and J ends lost 0 bases and 4 bases, in that order; junction bases with no gene match: 5. In nucleotides, the CDR3 is TGTGCCAGCTCACCACCGGACAGGGCCCTTTACGAGCAGTACTTC. Amino acid sequence: CASSPPDRALYEQYF.